These 7 T cell receptor beta chains share one sample of origin, sequenced in a study of blood T cell repertoires in COVID-19. The repertoire was sequenced with immunoSEQ multiplex PCR; TCRdb's copy has only in-frame clones and lacks some. The data contain 200,000 to 250,000 clones, about 83% of them singletons. Source material: peripheral blood. The receptors derive from a woman aged 45-65 years with acute or convalescent COVID-19.

In its sample, this clone was seen a few times. The chain carries TRBV30 and TRBJ1-2; unclear D gene. The CDR3 has 12 amino acids. Germline V gene data show CDR1 as GTSNPN and CDR2 as SVGIG (reference sequence). V lost 3 bases and J 4 bases, leaving 9 bases between the germline ends. The CDR3 region is CAWSRILYGYTF. DNA for the CDR3: TGTGCCTGGAGCAGGATTCTCTATGGCTACACCTTC. The entire variable domain, with the rest obtained from reference TRBV30 and TRBJ1-2, is as follows: SQTIHQWPATLVQPVGSPLSLECTVEGTSNPNLYWYRQAAGRGLQLLFYSVGIGQISSEVPQNLSASRPQDRQFILSSKKLLLSDSGFYLCAWSRILYGYTFGSGTRLTVV.

This chain uses TRBV19 with TRBJ2-1; 7 positions agree with TRBD2. Trimming at V came to 7 bases and at J to 7 bases, leaving 19 bases not matched to a gene. Germline-derived CDR1 and CDR2 are LNHDA and SQIVND (reference sequence). The CDR3 covers 17 residues. CDR3 region: CASTTSRGGGPRNEQFF. Written as DNA, the CDR3 is TGTGCCAGTACTACTTCAAGGGGCGGGGGACCCAGGAATGAGCAGTTCTTC.

This clone was seen only once. The J gene is TRBJ2-7, the V gene TRBV5-1; weak D call: TRBD2 (6 bases). The CDR3 runs to 14 residues. V shed 0 bases and J shed 2 bases, with 9 bases lying between them. CDR1 SGHRS and CDR2 YFSETQ come from the germline V gene. The CDR3 nucleotides are TGCGCCAGCAGCTTGGGGCGGGACCCCTACGAGCAGTACTTC. This gives the protein CASSLGRDPYEQYF.

This clone occurred a few times. V gene TRBV18 combines with J gene TRBJ1-2, with D tentatively TRBD1 (6 bases). The CDR3 extends over 14 amino acids. Deletions cut 2 bases from V and 2 bases from J, with 9 bases between. Per the germline V gene, CDR1 is KGHSH and CDR2 is LQKENI. The CDR3 loop is CASSPTGSNYGYTF. Written as DNA, the CDR3 is TGTGCCAGCTCACCAACAGGGTCCAACTATGGCTACACCTTC.

The chain is built from TRBV18 and TRBJ2-1; D is possibly TRBD1 (5 bases). Germline assignment: CDR1 KGHSH and CDR2 LQKENI. Trimming removed 2 bases from V and 2 bases from J, with 7 bases in between. The CDR3 is made up of 14 amino acids. The CDR3 DNA reads TGTGCCAGCTCACCAGGGGCGGCCTACAATGAGCAGTTCTTC. Amino acid sequence: CASSPGAAYNEQFF.

The rearrangement links TRBV7-2 to TRBJ1-5; 8 nucleotides align to TRBD1. Losses at the gene ends were 2 bases for V and 6 bases for J; bases not matched to a gene: 9. Looked up from germline, CDR1 is SGHTA and CDR2 is FQGNSA. The CDR3 is made up of 16 amino acids. This chain's CDR3 is CASSLLYTGGGQPQHF. CDR3 bases: TGTGCCAGCAGCTTACTATATACAGGGGGGGGTCAGCCCCAGCATTTT. The full variable domain, rest sourced from reference TRBV7-2 and TRBJ1-5, is GAGVSQSPSNKVTEKGKDVELRCDPISGHTALYWYRQSLGQGLEFLIYFQGNSAPDKSGLPSDRFSAERTGGSVSTLTIQRTQQEDSAVYLCASSLLYTGGGQPQHFGDGTRLSIL.

The V call is TRBV28, the J call TRBJ1-1; D is undetermined. The germline CDR1 and CDR2 sequences are MDHEN and SYDVKM. There are 13 residues in the CDR3. V lost 1 base and J 6 bases, leaving 9 bases between the germline ends. In DNA, the CDR3 is TGTGCCAGCAGTTTATTTGCTATCCCTGAAGCTTTCTTT. It is translated as CASSLFAIPEAFF.